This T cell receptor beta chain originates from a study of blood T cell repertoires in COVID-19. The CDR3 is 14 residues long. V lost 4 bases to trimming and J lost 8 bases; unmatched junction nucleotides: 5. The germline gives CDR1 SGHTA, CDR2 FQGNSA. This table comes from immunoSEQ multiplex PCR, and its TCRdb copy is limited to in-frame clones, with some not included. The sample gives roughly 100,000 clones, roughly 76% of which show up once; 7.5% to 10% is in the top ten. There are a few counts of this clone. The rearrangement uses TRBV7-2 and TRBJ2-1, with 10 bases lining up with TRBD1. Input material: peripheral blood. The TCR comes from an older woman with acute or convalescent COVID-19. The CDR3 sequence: CASSSRQGAHEQFF. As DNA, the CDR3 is TGTGCCAGCAGCTCCCGACAGGGGGCCCATGAGCAGTTCTTC.